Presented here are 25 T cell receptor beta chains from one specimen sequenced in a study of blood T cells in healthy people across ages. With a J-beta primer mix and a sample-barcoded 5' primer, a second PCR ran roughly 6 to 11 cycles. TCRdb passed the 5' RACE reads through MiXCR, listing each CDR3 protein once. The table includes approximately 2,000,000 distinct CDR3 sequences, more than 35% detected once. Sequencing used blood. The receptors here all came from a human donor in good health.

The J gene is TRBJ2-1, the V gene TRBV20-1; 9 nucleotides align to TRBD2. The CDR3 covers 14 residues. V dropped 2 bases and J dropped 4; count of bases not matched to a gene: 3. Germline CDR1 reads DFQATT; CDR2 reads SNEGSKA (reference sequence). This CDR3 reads CSARLAGEYNEQFF. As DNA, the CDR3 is TGCAGTGCTAGATTAGCGGGGGAATACAATGAGCAGTTCTTC.

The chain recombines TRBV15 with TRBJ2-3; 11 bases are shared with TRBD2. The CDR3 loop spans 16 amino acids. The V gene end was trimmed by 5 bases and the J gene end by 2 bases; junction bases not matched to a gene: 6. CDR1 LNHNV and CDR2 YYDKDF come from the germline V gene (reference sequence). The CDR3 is CATSLTGLADTDTQYF. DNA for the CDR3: TGTGCCACCAGCCTGACGGGACTAGCGGACACAGATACGCAGTATTTT.

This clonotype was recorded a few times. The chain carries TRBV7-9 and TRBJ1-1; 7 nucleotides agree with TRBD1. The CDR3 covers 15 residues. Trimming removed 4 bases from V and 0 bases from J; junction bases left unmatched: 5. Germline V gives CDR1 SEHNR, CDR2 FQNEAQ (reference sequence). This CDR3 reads CASSYGTAMNTEAFF. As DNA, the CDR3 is TGTGCCAGCAGCTATGGGACAGCTATGAACACTGAAGCTTTCTTT.

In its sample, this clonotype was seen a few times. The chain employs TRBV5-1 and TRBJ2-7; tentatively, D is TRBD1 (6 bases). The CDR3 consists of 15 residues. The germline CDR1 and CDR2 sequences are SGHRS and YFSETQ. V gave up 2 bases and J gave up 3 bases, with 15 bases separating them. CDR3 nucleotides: TGCGCCAGCAGCTTAAGGGGGACACTTTACTACGAGCAGTACTTC. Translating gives CASSLRGTLYYEQYF.

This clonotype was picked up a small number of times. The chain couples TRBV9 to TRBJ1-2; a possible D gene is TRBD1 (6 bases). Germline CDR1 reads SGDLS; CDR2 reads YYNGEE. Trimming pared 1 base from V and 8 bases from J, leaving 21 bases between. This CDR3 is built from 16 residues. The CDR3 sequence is CASSVQQGSVTGGYTF. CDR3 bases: TGTGCCAGCAGCGTACAACAGGGATCGGTTACGGGGGGCTACACCTTC.

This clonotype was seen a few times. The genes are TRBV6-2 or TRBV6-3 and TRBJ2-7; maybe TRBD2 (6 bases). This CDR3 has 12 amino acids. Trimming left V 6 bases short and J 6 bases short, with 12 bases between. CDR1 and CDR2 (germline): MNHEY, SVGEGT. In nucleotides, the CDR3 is TGTGCCAGCAGCCCACTAGCATTCGAGCAGTACTTC. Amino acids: CASSPLAFEQYF.

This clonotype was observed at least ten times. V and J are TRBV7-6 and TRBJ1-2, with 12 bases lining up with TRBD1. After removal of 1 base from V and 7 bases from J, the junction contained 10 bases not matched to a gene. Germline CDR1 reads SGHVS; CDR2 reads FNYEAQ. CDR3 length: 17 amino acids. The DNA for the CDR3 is TGTGCCAGCAGCTTAGAGGTTCCGGGACAGGGGGCTCGTGGCTACACCTTC. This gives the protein CASSLEVPGQGARGYTF.

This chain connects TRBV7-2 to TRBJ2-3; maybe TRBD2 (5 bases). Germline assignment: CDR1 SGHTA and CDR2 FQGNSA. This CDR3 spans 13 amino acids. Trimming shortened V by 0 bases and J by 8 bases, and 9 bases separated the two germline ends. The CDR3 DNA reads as TGTGCCAGCAGCTTAGCGGGAGTGGCTACGCAGTATTTT. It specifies CASSLAGVATQYF.

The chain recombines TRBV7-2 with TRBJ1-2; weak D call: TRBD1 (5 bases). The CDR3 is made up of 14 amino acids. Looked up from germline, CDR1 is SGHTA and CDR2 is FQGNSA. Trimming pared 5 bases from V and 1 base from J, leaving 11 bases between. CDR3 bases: TGTGCCAGCAGCATCGACAGTCTTAACTATGGCTACACCTTC. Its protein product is CASSIDSLNYGYTF.

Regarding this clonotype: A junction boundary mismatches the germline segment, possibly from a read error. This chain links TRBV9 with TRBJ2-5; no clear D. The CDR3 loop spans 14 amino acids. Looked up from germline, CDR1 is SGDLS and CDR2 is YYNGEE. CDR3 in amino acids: CASRVEQSQETQYF. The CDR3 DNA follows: TGTGCCAGCAGAGTAGAACAGTCCCAGGAGACCCAGTACTTC.

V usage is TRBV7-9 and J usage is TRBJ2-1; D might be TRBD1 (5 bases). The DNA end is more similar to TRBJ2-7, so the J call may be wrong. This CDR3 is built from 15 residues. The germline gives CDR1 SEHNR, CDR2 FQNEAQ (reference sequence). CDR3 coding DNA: TGTGCCAGCAGCTTAGGTGACAGCTCCTACAATGAGCAGTACTTC. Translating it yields CASSLGDSSYNEQYF.

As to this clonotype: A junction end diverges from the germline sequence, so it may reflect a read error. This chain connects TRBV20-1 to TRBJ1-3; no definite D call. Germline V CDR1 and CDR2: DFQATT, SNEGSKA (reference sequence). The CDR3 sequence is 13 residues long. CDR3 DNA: TGCAGTGCCCCAGCCTTCTCTGGAAACACCACATATTTT. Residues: CSAPAFSGNTTYF.

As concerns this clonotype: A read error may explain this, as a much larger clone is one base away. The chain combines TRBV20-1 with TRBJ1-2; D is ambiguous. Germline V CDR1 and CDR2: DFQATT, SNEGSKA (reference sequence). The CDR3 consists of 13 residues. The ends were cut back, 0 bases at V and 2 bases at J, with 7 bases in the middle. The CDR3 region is CSARDGENYGYTF. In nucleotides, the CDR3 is TGCAGTGCTAGAGATGGGGAGAACTATGGCTACACCTTC.

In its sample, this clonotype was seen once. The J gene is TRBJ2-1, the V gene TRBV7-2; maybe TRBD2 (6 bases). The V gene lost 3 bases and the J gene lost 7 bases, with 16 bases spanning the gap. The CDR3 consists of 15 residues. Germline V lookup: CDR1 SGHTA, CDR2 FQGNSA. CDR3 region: CASSFGSPGGNEQFF. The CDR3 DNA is TGTGCCAGCAGCTTCGGGAGTCCCGGAGGTAATGAGCAGTTCTTC.

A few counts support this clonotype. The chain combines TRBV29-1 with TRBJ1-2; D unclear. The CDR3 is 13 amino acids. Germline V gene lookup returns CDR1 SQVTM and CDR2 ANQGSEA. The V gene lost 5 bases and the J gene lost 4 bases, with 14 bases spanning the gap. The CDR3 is CSVQSQTTYGYTF. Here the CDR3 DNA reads TGCAGCGTTCAGTCCCAGACTACCTATGGCTACACCTTC.

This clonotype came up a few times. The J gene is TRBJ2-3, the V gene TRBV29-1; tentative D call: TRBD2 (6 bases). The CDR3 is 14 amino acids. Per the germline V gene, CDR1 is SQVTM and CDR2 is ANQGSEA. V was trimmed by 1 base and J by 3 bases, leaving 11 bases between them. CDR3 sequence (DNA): TGCAGCGTTGAAGGGGGGAGGAGAACAGATACGCAGTATTTT. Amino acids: CSVEGGRRTDTQYF.

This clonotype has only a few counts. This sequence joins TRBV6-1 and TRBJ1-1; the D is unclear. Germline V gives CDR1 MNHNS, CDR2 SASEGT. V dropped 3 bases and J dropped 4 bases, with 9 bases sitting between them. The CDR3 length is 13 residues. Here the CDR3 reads CASSEVDRTEAFF. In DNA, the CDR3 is TGTGCCAGCAGTGAGGTCGACCGCACTGAAGCTTTCTTT.

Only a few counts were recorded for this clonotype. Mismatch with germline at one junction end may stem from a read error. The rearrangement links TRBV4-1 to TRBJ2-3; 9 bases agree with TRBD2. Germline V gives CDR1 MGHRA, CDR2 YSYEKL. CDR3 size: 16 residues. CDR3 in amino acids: CASSLRGSGGTDTQCF. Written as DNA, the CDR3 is TGCGCCAGCAGCCTCAGGGGTAGCGGGGGCACAGATACGCAGTGTTTT.

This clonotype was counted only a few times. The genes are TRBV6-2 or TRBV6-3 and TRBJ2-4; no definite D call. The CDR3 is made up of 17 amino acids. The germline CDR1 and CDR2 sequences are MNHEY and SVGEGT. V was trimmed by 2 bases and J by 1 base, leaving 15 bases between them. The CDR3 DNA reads TGTGCCAGCAGTTACGTTGAAGGCGCCACGGCCAAAAACATTCAGTACTTC. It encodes CASSYVEGATAKNIQYF.

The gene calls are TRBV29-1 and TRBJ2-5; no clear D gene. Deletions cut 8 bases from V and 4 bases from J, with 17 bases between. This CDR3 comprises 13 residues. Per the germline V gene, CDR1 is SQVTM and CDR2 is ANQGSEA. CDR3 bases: TGCAGCTCAAGGGCGCCCTTGGCAGAGACCCAGTACTTC. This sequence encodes CSSRAPLAETQYF.

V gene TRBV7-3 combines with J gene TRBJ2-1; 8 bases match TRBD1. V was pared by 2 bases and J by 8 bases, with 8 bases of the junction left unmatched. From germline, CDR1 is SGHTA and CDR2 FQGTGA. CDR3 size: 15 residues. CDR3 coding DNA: TGTGCCAGCAGCTTAGAAGACAGGGGTATCGATGAGCAGTTCTTC. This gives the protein CASSLEDRGIDEQFF.

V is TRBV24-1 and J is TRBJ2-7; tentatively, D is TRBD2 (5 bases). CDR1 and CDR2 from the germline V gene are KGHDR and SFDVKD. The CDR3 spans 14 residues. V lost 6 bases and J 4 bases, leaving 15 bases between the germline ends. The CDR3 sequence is CATSSGGGGYEQYF. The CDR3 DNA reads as TGTGCCACCAGTTCTGGAGGCGGTGGGTACGAGCAGTACTTC.

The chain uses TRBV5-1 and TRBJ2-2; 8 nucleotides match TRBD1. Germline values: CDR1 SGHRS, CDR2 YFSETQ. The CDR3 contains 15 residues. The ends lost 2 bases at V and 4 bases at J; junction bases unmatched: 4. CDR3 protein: CASSFLQGVTGELFF. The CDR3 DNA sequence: TGCGCCAGCAGCTTCCTACAGGGGGTCACCGGGGAGCTGTTTTTT. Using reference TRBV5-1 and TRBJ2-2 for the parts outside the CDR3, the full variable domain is KAGVTQTPRYLIKTRGQQVTLSCSPISGHRSVSWYQQTPGQGLQFLFEYFSETQRNKGNFPGRFSGRQFSNSRSEMNVSTLELGDSALYLCASSFLQGVTGELFFGEGSRLTVL.

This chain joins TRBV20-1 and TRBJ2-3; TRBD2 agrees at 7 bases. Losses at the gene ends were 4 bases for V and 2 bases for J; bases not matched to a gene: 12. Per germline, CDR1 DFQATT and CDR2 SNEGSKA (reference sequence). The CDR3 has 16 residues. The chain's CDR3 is CSAKSAGLKSTDTQYF. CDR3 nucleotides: TGCAGTGCTAAATCAGCGGGGCTAAAATCCACAGATACGCAGTATTTT.

The CDR3 loop reads CASNWGGWEAFF. CDR3 nucleotide sequence: TGTGCCAGCAACTGGGGGGGTTGGGAAGCTTTCTTT. The rearrangement uses TRBV12-3 or TRBV12-4 and TRBJ1-1; D perhaps matches TRBD1 (5 bases). The CDR3 runs 12 residues. V was shortened by 7 bases and J by 8 bases, with 14 bases between the two germline ends.